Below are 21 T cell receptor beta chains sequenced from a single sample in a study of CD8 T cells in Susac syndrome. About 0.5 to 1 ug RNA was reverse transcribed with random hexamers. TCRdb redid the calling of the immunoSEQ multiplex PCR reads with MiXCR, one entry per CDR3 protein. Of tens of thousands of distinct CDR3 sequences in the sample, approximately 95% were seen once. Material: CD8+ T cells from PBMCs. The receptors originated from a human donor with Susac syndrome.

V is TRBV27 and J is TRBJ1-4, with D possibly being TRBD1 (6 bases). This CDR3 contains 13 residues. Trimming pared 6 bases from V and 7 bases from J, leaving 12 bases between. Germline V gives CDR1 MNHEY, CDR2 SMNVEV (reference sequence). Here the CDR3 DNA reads TGTGCCAGCAGCACAGGGTTTGGTGAAAAACTGTTTTTT. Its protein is CASSTGFGEKLFF.

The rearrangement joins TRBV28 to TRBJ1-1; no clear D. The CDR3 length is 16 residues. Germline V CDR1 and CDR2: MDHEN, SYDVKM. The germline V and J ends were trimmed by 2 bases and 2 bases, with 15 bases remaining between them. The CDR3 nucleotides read TGTGCCAGCAGTTTACCGTCTTGGGAAGTTAACACTGAAGCTTTCTTT. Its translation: CASSLPSWEVNTEAFF.

The CDR3 DNA follows: TGTGCCAGCAGCTTATCGTACGCGGACACTGAAGCTTTCTTT. This sequence encodes CASSLSYADTEAFF. V usage is TRBV7-9 and J usage is TRBJ1-1; D remains unclear. Germline assignment: CDR1 SEHNR and CDR2 FQNEAQ (reference sequence). V lost 2 bases and J 3 bases, leaving 10 bases between the germline ends. CDR3 length: 14 amino acids.

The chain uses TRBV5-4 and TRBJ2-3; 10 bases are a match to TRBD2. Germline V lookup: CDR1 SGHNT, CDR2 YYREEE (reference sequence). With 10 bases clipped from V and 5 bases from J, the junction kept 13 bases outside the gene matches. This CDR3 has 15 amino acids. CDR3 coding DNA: TGTGCCTACCAAGAGCGGGGGGGCCTCATAGATACGCAGTATTTT. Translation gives CAYQERGGLIDTQYF.

CDR3: CASSQESTSGIYEQYF. The CDR3 bases are TGTGCCAGCAGCCAAGAATCCACTAGCGGGATTTACGAGCAGTACTTC. The chain carries TRBV4-2 and TRBJ2-7, with 10 bases that match TRBD2. V dropped 0 bases and J dropped 4; count of bases not matched to a gene: 6. The germline V gene encodes CDR1 LGHNA and CDR2 YNFKEQ. This CDR3 region has 16 residues.

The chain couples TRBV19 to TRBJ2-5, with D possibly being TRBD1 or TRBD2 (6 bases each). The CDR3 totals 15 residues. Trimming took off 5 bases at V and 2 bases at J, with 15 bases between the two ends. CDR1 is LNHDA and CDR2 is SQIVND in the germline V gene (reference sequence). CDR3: CASSFLRGQQETQYF. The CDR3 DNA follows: TGTGCCAGTAGTTTTCTTCGGGGGCAACAAGAGACCCAGTACTTC.

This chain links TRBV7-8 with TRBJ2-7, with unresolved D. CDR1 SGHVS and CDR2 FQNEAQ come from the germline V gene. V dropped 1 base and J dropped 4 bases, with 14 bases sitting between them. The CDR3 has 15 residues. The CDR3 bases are TGTGCCAGCAGCTTAGATTTTCTACTTGAGTACGAGCAGTACTTC. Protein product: CASSLDFLLEYEQYF.

CDR3 residues: CASSLASGIETQYF. The CDR3 DNA reads as TGTGCCAGCAGCCTCGCTAGCGGGATAGAGACCCAGTACTTC. The chain joins TRBV12-3 or TRBV12-4 to TRBJ2-5; 9 positions match TRBD2. V gave up 6 bases and J gave up 4 bases; unmatched junction bases: 6. The CDR3 length is 14 residues.

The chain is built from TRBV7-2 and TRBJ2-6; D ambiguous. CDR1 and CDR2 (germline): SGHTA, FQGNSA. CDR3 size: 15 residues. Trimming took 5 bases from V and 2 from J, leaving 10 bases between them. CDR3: CASSRRLAGANVLTF. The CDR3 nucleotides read TGTGCCAGCAGCCGACGGCTAGCTGGGGCCAACGTCCTGACTTTC.

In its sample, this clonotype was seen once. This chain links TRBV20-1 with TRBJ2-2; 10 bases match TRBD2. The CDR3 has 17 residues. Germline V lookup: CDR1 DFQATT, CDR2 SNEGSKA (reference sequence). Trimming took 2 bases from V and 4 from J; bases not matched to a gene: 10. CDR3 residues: CSARTLSASGGTGELFF. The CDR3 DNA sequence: TGCAGTGCTAGAACCCTTTCGGCTAGCGGGGGCACCGGGGAGCTGTTTTTT.

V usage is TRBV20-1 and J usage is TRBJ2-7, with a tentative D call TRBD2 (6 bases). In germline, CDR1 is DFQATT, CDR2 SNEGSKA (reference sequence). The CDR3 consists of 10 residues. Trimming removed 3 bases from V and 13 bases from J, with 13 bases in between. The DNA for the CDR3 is TGCAGTGCTAGTAGGGACTCACCTTACTTC. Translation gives CSASRDSPYF.

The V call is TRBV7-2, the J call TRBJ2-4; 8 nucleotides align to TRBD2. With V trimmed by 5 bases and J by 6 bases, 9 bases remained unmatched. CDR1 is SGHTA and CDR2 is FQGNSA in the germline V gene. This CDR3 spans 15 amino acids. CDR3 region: CASSLFRTSRNIQYF. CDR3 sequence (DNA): TGTGCCAGCAGCCTATTCAGGACTAGCAGAAACATTCAGTACTTC.

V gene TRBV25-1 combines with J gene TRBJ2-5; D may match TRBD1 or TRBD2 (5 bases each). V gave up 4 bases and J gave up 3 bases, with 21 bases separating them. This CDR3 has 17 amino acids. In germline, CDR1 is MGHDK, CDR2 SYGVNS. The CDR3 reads CASSGPFRGVGEETQYF. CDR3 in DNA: TGTGCCAGCAGTGGACCCTTTCGGGGCGTCGGGGAAGAGACCCAGTACTTC.

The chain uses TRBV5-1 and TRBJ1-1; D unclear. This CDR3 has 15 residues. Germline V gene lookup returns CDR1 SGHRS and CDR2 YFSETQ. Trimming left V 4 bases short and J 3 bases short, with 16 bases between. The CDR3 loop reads CASSMGDGQYTEAFF. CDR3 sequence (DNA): TGCGCCAGCAGCATGGGAGACGGTCAGTACACTGAAGCTTTCTTT.

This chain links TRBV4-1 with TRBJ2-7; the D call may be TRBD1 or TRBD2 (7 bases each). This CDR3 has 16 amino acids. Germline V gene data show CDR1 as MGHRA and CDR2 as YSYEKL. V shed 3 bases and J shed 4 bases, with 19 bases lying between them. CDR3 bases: TGCGCCAGCAGCCAGGGAGGGCCCCAGGGGGGTTACGAGCAGTACTTC. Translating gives CASSQGGPQGGYEQYF.

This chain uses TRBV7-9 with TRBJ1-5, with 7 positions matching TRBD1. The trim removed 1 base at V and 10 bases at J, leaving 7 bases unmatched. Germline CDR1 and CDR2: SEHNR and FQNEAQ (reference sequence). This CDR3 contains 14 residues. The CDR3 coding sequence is TGTGCCAGCAGCTTAGGAGGGGGGGACAGTCCCCAGCATTTT. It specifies CASSLGGGDSPQHF.

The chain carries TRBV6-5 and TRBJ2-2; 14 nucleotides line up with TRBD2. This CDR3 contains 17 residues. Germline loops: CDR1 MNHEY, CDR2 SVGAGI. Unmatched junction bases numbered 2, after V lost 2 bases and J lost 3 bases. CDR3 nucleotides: TGTGCCAGCAGTTACACGACTAGCGGGAGGGACACCGGGGAGCTGTTTTTT. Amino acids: CASSYTTSGRDTGELFF.

Written as DNA, the CDR3 is TGTGCCAGCAGCTGGGGACTAGTGCTTCAAGAGACCCAGTACTTC. The encoded protein is CASSWGLVLQETQYF. The chain employs TRBV5-5 and TRBJ2-5, with 8 bases matching TRBD2. The CDR3 runs 15 residues. The germline V gene encodes CDR1 SGHKS and CDR2 YYEKEE (reference sequence). With V trimmed by 3 bases and J by 2 bases, 6 bases remained unmatched.

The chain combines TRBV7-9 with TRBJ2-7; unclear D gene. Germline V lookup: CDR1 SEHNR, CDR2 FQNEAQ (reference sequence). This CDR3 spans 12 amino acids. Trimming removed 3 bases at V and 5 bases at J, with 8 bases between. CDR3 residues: CASSFRGNEQYF. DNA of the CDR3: TGTGCCAGCAGCTTTAGAGGTAACGAGCAGTACTTC.

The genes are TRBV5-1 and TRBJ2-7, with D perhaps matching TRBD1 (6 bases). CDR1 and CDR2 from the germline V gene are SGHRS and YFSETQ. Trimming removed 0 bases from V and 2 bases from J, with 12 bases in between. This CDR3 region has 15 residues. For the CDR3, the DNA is TGCGCCAGCAGCTTGGCCCGGGACAATCCCTACGAGCAGTACTTC. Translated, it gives CASSLARDNPYEQYF.

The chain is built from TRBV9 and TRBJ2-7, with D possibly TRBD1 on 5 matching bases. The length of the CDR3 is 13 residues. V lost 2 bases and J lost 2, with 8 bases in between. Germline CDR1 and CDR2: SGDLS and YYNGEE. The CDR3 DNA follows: TGTGCCAGCAGCGTGGGGCAGACCTACGAGCAGTACTTC. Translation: CASSVGQTYEQYF. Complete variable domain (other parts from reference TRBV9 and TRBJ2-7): DSGVTQTPKHLITATGQRVTLRCSPRSGDLSVYWYQQSLDQGLQFLIQYYNGEERAKGNILERFSAQQFPDLHSELNLSSLELGDSALYFCASSVGQTYEQYFGPGTRLTVT.